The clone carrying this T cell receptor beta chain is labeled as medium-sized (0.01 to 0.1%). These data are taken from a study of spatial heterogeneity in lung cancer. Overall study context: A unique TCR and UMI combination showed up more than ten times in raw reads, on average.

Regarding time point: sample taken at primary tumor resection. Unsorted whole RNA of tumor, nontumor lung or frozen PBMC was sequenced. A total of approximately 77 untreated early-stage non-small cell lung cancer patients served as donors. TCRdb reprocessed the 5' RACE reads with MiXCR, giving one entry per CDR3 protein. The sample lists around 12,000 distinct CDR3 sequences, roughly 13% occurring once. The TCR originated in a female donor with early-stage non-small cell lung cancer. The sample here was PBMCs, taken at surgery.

The CDR3 reads CASSKGAGGANVLTF. As DNA, the CDR3 is TGTGCCAGTAGTAAGGGGGCAGGTGGGGCCAACGTCCTGACTTTC. The chain joins TRBV19 to TRBJ2-6; 7 bases are shared with TRBD1. J was trimmed by 3 bases and V by 4 bases; bases with no gene match: 3. The CDR3 totals 15 residues. Germline CDR1 is LNHDA and CDR2 is SQIVND (reference sequence).